This T cell receptor beta chain was identified in a study of blood T cells in healthy people across ages. Regarding the study as a whole: Among T cells, TCR beta diversity per million cells dropped roughly linearly as age rose.

V was pared by 1 base and J by 5 bases, with 11 bases between. From germline, CDR1 is LGHNA and CDR2 YSLEER. The CDR3 contains 14 residues. For this clonotype: Its antigen remains unknown.

The individuals who served as donors were healthy Caucasians living in Russia, aged roughly 6 to 95. Investigators took around 11 milliliters of peripheral blood from every donor. Together with a sample-barcoded 5' primer, a J-beta primer mix was included in a second PCR lasting about 7 to 12 cycles. Each CDR3 protein is one row after TCRdb ran MiXCR on the 5' RACE reads. The sample carries around 1,900,000 distinct CDR3 sequences, about two fifths recorded once. This receptor was identified in a human donor in good health. The sequenced sample was blood. This sequence joins TRBV4-3 and TRBJ1-2; no clear D gene. CDR3 DNA: TGCGCCAGCAGCCAAGTATCCGGTGAATATGGCTACACCTTC. Translated: CASSQVSGEYGYTF.